Each of the 21 T cell receptor beta chains below was sequenced from the same sample in a study of T cell responses to AZD1222 COVID-19 vaccine. Assay used: immunoSEQ multiplex PCR; TCRdb lists only in-frame clones, some missing. The sample yields some 120,000 clones, roughly nine tenths seen once. The sequencing used peripheral blood, collected 28 days after the second AZD1222 dose. The receptors shown here come from an adult who received the AZD1222 COVID-19 vaccine.

This clone has just a few counts. The rearrangement links TRBV30 to TRBJ1-2; D gene ambiguous. The germline V and J ends were trimmed by 4 bases and 5 bases, with 17 bases remaining between them. This CDR3 region has 14 residues. The germline CDR1 and CDR2 sequences are GTSNPN and SVGIG (reference sequence). CDR3 nucleotide sequence: TGTGCCTGGACCCCCTCACCAATACTTTATGGCTACACCTTC. This sequence encodes CAWTPSPILYGYTF.

This chain joins TRBV27 and TRBJ1-2; TRBD1 agrees at 7 bases. The V segment lost 2 bases and the J segment 1 base; nucleotides outside the gene matches: 7. CDR1 is MNHEY, CDR2 SMNVEV, per germline (reference sequence). The CDR3 is 16 amino acids. The CDR3 DNA is TGTGCCAGCAGTTTAAACATCAGACAGGGTAACTATGGCTACACCTTC. Encoded protein: CASSLNIRQGNYGYTF.

The chain uses TRBV3-1 (or the pseudogene TRBV3-2) and TRBJ1-4, with 7 bases that match TRBD1. The CDR3 loop spans 14 amino acids. V lost 3 bases and J lost 8; bases outside the gene matches: 6. CDR1 and CDR2 (germline): LGHDT, YNNKEL (reference sequence). The CDR3 sequence: CASSHRGVREKLFF. The CDR3, as DNA: TGTGCCAGCAGCCACAGGGGGGTGAGGGAAAAACTGTTTTTT.

This rearrangement joins TRBV7-3 to TRBJ1-1, with 7 positions matching TRBD1. Germline lookup yields CDR1 SGHTA and CDR2 FQGTGA. The CDR3 covers 16 residues. The junction had 12 bases not matched to a gene; V was cut back by 5 bases and J by 3 bases. CDR3 protein: CASSAQTAGTDTEAFF. The CDR3 DNA reads as TGTGCCAGCAGCGCCCAGACGGCCGGGACAGACACTGAAGCTTTCTTT.

The count of this clone is one. The chain combines TRBV3-1 (or the pseudogene TRBV3-2) with TRBJ2-1; 7 bases agree with TRBD1. This CDR3 is built from 15 residues. Germline trimming cut 1 base from V and 5 bases from J; bases unmatched to any gene: 5. Germline loops: CDR1 LGHDT, CDR2 YNNKEL (reference sequence). The CDR3 spells CASSQAAGGHNEQFF. CDR3 sequence (DNA): TGTGCCAGCAGCCAAGCGGCAGGGGGTCACAATGAGCAGTTCTTC.

The rearrangement links TRBV28 to TRBJ2-2; D unresolved. The V gene lost 1 base and the J gene lost 4 bases, with 7 bases spanning the gap. The CDR3 is 14 amino acids. In germline, CDR1 is MDHEN, CDR2 SYDVKM. CDR3 coding DNA: TGTGCCAGCAGTTTATTAAGTAGCACCGGGGAGCTGTTTTTT. The encoded protein is CASSLLSSTGELFF. The full variable domain, its missing parts supplied by reference TRBV28 and TRBJ2-2, is DVKVTQSSRYLVKRTGEKVFLECVQDMDHENMFWYRQDPGLGLRLIYFSYDVKMKEKGDIPEGYSVSREKKERFSLILESASTNQTSMYLCASSLLSSTGELFFGEGSRLTVL.

This chain uses TRBV10-3 with TRBJ2-1; the D gene could be TRBD1 or TRBD2 (5 bases each). There are 15 residues in the CDR3. V was trimmed by 8 bases and J by 4 bases, leaving 18 bases between them. CDR1 is ENHRY and CDR2 is SYGVKD in the germline V gene. This CDR3 is CAISAGDRLYNEQFF. CDR3 coding DNA: TGTGCCATCTCGGCCGGGGACCGGCTATACAATGAGCAGTTCTTC.

This chain uses TRBV9 with TRBJ1-3; 10 bases agree with TRBD1. The junction had 7 bases not matched to a gene; V was cut back by 3 bases and J by 4 bases. The CDR3 spans 16 residues. CDR1 and CDR2 (germline): SGDLS, YYNGEE. Here the CDR3 reads CASSARQGARGNTIYF. The CDR3 bases are TGTGCCAGCAGCGCCAGACAGGGGGCAAGAGGAAACACCATATATTTT.

The V call is TRBV19, the J call TRBJ1-5; D might be TRBD1 (5 bases). Germline lookup yields CDR1 LNHDA and CDR2 SQIVND (reference sequence). Trimming left V 3 bases short and J 7 bases short, with 16 bases between. The CDR3 is made up of 15 amino acids. CDR3 loop: CASSIGRKRGQPQHF. The CDR3 DNA sequence: TGTGCCAGTAGTATTGGCCGCAAGAGGGGACAGCCCCAGCATTTT.

The rearrangement uses TRBV28 and TRBJ2-2; D is unresolved. Germline V gene data show CDR1 as MDHEN and CDR2 as SYDVKM. The CDR3 contains 15 residues. V was clipped by 3 bases and J by 1 base, with 9 bases between them. The CDR3 coding sequence is TGTGCCAGCAGTTTTGTGGGTGGGAACACCGGGGAGCTGTTTTTT. Translation: CASSFVGGNTGELFF.

The CDR3 loop reads CASSPQGGPGMNTEAFF. The CDR3 DNA sequence: TGCGCCAGCAGCCCGCAGGGGGGGCCCGGAATGAACACTGAAGCTTTCTTT. This chain joins TRBV5-1 and TRBJ1-1; TRBD1 aligns across 7 bases. Germline-derived CDR1 and CDR2 are SGHRS and YFSETQ. V shed 4 bases and J 0 bases; nucleotides not matched to a gene: 12. CDR3 length equals 17 residues.

The chain recombines TRBV4-1 with TRBJ2-5, with D unclear. CDR3 size: 15 residues. V lost 3 bases and J 2 bases, leaving 13 bases between the germline ends. CDR1 is MGHRA, CDR2 YSYEKL, per germline. The DNA of the CDR3 is TGCGCCAGCAGCCAGGGTCCCTCGCGACAAGAGACCCAGTACTTC. Translating gives CASSQGPSRQETQYF.

The CDR3, as DNA: TGTGCCAGCAGCCAAGGAACGATGAGGGGGCCCAACCGTAAGGGGGGTGGCTACACCTTC. It yields the protein CASSQGTMRGPNRKGGGYTF. J is TRBJ1-2 and V is TRBV3-1 (or the pseudogene TRBV3-2), with 7 bases lining up with TRBD1. Trimming at V came to 1 base and at J to 7 bases, leaving 24 bases not matched to a gene. CDR3 size: 20 residues. Germline V lookup: CDR1 LGHDT, CDR2 YNNKEL (reference sequence).

The rearrangement uses TRBV6-5 and TRBJ1-5; D possibly corresponds to TRBD1 (5 bases). The CDR3 has 12 amino acids. Looked up from germline, CDR1 is MNHEY and CDR2 is SVGAGI. Trimming left V 6 bases short and J 2 bases short, with 5 bases between. CDR3 sequence reads: CASRGGNQPQHF. The CDR3 DNA follows: TGTGCCAGCAGGGGGGGCAATCAGCCCCAGCATTTT.

The rearrangement links TRBV5-1 to TRBJ2-1, with D maybe TRBD1 (6 bases). CDR3 length: 15 residues. The V gene's germline CDR1 is SGHRS and CDR2 YFSETQ. V dropped 1 base and J dropped 7 bases, with 15 bases sitting between them. The CDR3 DNA sequence: TGCGCCAGCAGCTTGTCTGCACAGGGTGGGAATGAGCAGTTCTTC. Translating gives CASSLSAQGGNEQFF.

The chain has TRBV7-9 and TRBJ1-1; D call uncertain. Germline-derived CDR1 and CDR2 are SEHNR and FQNEAQ (reference sequence). Trimming stripped 0 bases from V and 7 bases from J, with 9 bases between. This CDR3 is 13 amino acids long. This CDR3 reads CASSLAQSFEAFF. DNA for the CDR3: TGTGCCAGCAGCTTAGCGCAGTCTTTTGAAGCTTTCTTT.

The CDR3 loop is CASNGPVNYGYTF. CDR3 nucleotides: TGTGCCAGCAACGGACCGGTCAACTATGGCTACACCTTC. This rearrangement joins TRBV7-9 to TRBJ1-2; D is unclear. CDR3 length: 13 amino acids. Germline values: CDR1 SEHNR, CDR2 FQNEAQ (reference sequence). The germline V and J ends were trimmed by 7 bases and 2 bases, with 11 bases remaining between them.

The CDR3 sequence is CASGARGGTEAFF. CDR3 coding DNA: TGTGCCAGCGGAGCTAGGGGAGGGACTGAAGCTTTCTTT. The V and J genes are TRBV5-5 and TRBJ1-1; the D gene is possibly TRBD1 (5 bases). Deletions cut 7 bases from V and 5 bases from J, with 15 bases between. CDR1 and CDR2 (germline): SGHKS, YYEKEE (reference sequence). CDR3 length equals 13 residues.

V gene TRBV20-1 combines with J gene TRBJ1-2, with a weak D call TRBD1 (6 bases). The germline V gene has CDR1 DFQATT and CDR2 SNEGSKA (reference sequence). The CDR3 is 11 amino acids. V lost 5 bases and J 8 bases, leaving 12 bases between the germline ends. The CDR3 DNA reads as TGCAGTGCTCGCTACAGGGAGGGCTACACCTTC. Protein sequence: CSARYREGYTF.

The V call is TRBV29-1, the J call TRBJ1-4; D unclear. Per the germline V gene, CDR1 is SQVTM and CDR2 is ANQGSEA. V was trimmed by 5 bases and J by 5 bases, leaving 12 bases between them. CDR3 size: 13 residues. The CDR3 DNA sequence: TGCAGCGTTAAGAGGGCAGAAAATGAAAAACTGTTTTTT. Its translation: CSVKRAENEKLFF. The full variable domain, its missing parts supplied by reference TRBV29-1 and TRBJ1-4, is SAVISQKPSRDICQRGTSLTIQCQVDSQVTMMFWYRQQPGQSLTLIATANQGSEATYESGFVIDKFPISRPNLTFSTLTVSNMSPEDSSIYLCSVKRAENEKLFFGSGTQLSVL.

The chain is built from TRBV5-1 and TRBJ1-1; D is possibly TRBD1 (5 bases). V gave up 3 bases and J gave up 0 bases, with 15 bases separating them. The length of the CDR3 is 16 residues. The germline CDR1 and CDR2 sequences are SGHRS and YFSETQ. CDR3 nucleotides: TGCGCCAGCAGCTGGGGGTCCTTCGGAATGAACACTGAAGCTTTCTTT. Its protein product is CASSWGSFGMNTEAFF. Drawing the rest from reference TRBV5-1 and TRBJ1-1, the complete variable domain is KAGVTQTPRYLIKTRGQQVTLSCSPISGHRSVSWYQQTPGQGLQFLFEYFSETQRNKGNFPGRFSGRQFSNSRSEMNVSTLELGDSALYLCASSWGSFGMNTEAFFGQGTRLTVV.